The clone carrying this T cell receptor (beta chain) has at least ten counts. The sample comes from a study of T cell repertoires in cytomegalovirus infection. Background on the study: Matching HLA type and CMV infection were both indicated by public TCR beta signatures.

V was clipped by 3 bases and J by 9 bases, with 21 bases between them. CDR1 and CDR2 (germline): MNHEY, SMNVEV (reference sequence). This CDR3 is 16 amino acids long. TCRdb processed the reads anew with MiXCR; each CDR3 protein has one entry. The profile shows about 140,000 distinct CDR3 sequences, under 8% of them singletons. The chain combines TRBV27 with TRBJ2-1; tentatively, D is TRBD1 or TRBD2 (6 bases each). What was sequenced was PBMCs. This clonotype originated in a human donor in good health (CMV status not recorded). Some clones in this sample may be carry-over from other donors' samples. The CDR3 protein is CASSLGGRQNFGEQFF. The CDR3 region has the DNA TGTGCCAGCAGTTTGGGGGGCAGGCAAAATTTCGGTGAGCAGTTCTTC.